This T cell receptor beta chain comes out of a study of blood T cells in healthy people across ages. There are 13 residues in the CDR3. Germline CDR1 reads MNHEY; CDR2 reads SMNVEV (reference sequence). Sample-barcoded 5' priming and a J-beta primer mix drove a second PCR of roughly 7 to 11 cycles. Each cDNA was tagged by a template-switch adaptor containing 12 random nucleotides. MiXCR was run by TCRdb on the 5' RACE reads, yielding one entry per CDR3 protein. The sample yields more than 900,000 distinct CDR3 sequences, around 25% seen once. This clonotype came up a few times. The same sample was also studied in work on T cells of mothers and their children. This second study says: For related and unrelated pairs alike, thymic selection shapes TCR recombination output similarly.

The chain links TRBV27 to TRBJ2-5; D call uncertain. The DNA matches TRBJ2-7 better at its end, which makes the J call doubtful. Sequencing input: blood. This clonotype originated in a girl aged 2-9 years in good health. CDR3 sequence: CASSYKLSYEQYF. CDR3 coding DNA: TGTGCCAGCAGTTATAAACTCTCCTACGAGCAGTACTTC.